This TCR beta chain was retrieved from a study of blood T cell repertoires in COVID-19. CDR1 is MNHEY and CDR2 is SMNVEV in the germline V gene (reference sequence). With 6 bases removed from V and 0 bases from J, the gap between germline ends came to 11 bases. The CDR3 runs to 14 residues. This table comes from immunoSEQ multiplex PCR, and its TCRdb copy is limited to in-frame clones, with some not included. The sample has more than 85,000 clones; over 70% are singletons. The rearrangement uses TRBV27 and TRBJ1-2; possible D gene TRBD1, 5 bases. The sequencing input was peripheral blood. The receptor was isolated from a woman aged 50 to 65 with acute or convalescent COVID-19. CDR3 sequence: CASRPGPTNYGYTF. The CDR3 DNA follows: TGTGCCAGCAGACCAGGGCCTACTAACTATGGCTACACCTTC.